What follows is one T cell receptor (beta chain) and its context. The germline V gene encodes CDR1 LGHNA and CDR2 YSLEER. Trimming cost V 1 base and J 0 bases, with 10 bases left between them. This CDR3 region has 16 residues. Sequencing used immunoSEQ multiplex PCR; TCRdb keeps in-frame clones, though not all of them. This sample has tens of thousands of clones; nearly 85% occur once, and the top ten carry 2.5% to 3%. These data originate in a study of T cell responses to AZD1222 COVID-19 vaccine. This receptor was taken from an adult in good health. Specimen: peripheral blood, collected on day 0 of AZD1222 vaccination. This sequence joins TRBV4-3 and TRBJ2-1; no clear D gene. This CDR3 is CASSQARLSSYNEQFF. The CDR3 coding sequence is TGCGCCAGCAGCCAAGCCCGGCTCAGCTCCTACAATGAGCAGTTCTTC.